These 8 T cell receptor beta chains originate from one sample sequenced in a study of cytotoxic CD8 clonotypes in ibrutinib-treated CLL. Repertoires were generated with immunoSEQ multiplex PCR, while TCRdb's copy carries only in-frame clones and drops some. The data hold around 310,000 clones, with around four fifths observed a single time. This sample comprised PBMCs, obtained before ibrutinib treatment. The receptors originated from a human donor with chronic lymphocytic leukemia.

The J gene is TRBJ2-2, the V gene TRBV29-1; 7 nucleotides agree with TRBD2. The germline CDR1 and CDR2 sequences are SQVTM and ANQGSEA. Trimming cost V 1 base and J 7 bases; bases outside gene matches: 3. The length of the CDR3 is 13 residues. The CDR3 protein is CSVEVGGIGELFF. The CDR3 DNA is TGCAGCGTTGAAGTGGGAGGGATCGGGGAGCTGTTTTTT.

The rearrangement joins TRBV11-2 to TRBJ2-7, with a weak D call TRBD2 (6 bases). Germline V gives CDR1 SGHAT, CDR2 FQNNGV. CDR3 length equals 15 residues. Trimming pared 1 base from V and 2 bases from J, leaving 12 bases between. CDR3 protein: CASSLVGSGAYEQYF. In nucleotides, the CDR3 is TGTGCCAGCAGCTTAGTAGGTAGCGGTGCCTACGAGCAGTACTTC. Complete variable domain (other parts from reference TRBV11-2 and TRBJ2-7): EAGVAQSPRYKIIEKRQSVAFWCNPISGHATLYWYQQILGQGPKLLIQFQNNGVVDDSQLPKDRFSAERLKGVDSTLKIQPAKLEDSAVYLCASSLVGSGAYEQYFGPGTRLTVT.

V gene TRBV7-2 combines with J gene TRBJ2-3, with D perhaps TRBD1 (6 bases). The CDR3 has 14 residues. With 5 bases removed from V and 2 bases from J, the gap between germline ends came to 11 bases. Germline loops: CDR1 SGHTA, CDR2 FQGNSA. CDR3 coding DNA: TGTGCCAGCAGCCCGGACAGCAACACAGATACGCAGTATTTT. As protein: CASSPDSNTDTQYF.

The chain combines TRBV5-6 with TRBJ1-1; 7 bases map to TRBD1. Losses at the gene ends were 0 bases for V and 3 bases for J; bases not matched to a gene: 5. CDR1 and CDR2 from the germline V gene are SGHDT and YYEEEE. The CDR3 consists of 15 residues. In DNA, the CDR3 is TGTGCCAGCAGCTTGGTGCGACAGGGTTACACTGAAGCTTTCTTT. Protein sequence: CASSLVRQGYTEAFF.

V and J are TRBV5-1 and TRBJ2-3; 7 positions match TRBD2. In germline, CDR1 is SGHRS, CDR2 YFSETQ. V shed 0 bases, J shed 0 bases, and the junction held 4 bases outside the gene matches. The CDR3 extends over 16 amino acids. The CDR3 sequence is CASSLDFSGSTDTQYF. For the CDR3, the DNA is TGCGCCAGCAGCTTGGATTTTAGCGGGAGCACAGATACGCAGTATTTT.

The chain is built from TRBV27 and TRBJ1-4; 9 bases agree with TRBD1. V trimming: 4 bases; J trimming: 8 bases; junction bases outside the gene matches: 5. Germline CDR1 and CDR2: MNHEY and SMNVEV (reference sequence). The CDR3 has 14 amino acids. The CDR3 region is CASSSRDREEKLFF. The CDR3, as DNA: TGTGCCAGCAGTTCCCGGGACAGGGAAGAAAAACTGTTTTTT.

The CDR3 sequence is CASSHDPNEQYF. In DNA form, the CDR3 reads TGTGCCAGCAGTCACGATCCTAACGAGCAGTACTTC. The V and J genes are TRBV28 and TRBJ2-7; D not certain. The germline V and J ends were trimmed by 5 bases and 5 bases, with 10 bases remaining between them. Germline V CDR1 and CDR2: MDHEN, SYDVKM. The CDR3 loop spans 12 amino acids.

This sequence joins TRBV7-8 and TRBJ1-5; 7 bases agree with TRBD1. J lost 2 bases, V lost 4 bases, and 8 bases had no gene match. Germline V gene sequence: CDR1 SGHVS, CDR2 FQNEAQ. The CDR3 is 16 residues long. CDR3 protein: CASSSQGRSGNQPQHF. For the CDR3, the DNA is TGTGCCAGCAGCTCACAGGGGAGGAGCGGCAATCAGCCCCAGCATTTT.